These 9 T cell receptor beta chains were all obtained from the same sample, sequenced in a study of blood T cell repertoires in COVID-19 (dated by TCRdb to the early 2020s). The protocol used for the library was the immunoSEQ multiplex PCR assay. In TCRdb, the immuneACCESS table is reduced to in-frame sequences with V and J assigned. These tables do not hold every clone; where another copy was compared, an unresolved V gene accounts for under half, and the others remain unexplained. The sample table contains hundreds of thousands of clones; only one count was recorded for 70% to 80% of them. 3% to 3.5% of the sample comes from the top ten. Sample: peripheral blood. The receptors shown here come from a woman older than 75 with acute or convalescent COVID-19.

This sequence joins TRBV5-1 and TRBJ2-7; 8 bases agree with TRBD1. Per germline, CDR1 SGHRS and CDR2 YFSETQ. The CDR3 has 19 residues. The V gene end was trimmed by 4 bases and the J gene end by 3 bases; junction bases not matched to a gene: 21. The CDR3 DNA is TGCGCCAGCAGCCTAAGTGACCAGGGACAGCTCAGGGGGCACTACGAGCAGTACTTC. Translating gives CASSLSDQGQLRGHYEQYF.

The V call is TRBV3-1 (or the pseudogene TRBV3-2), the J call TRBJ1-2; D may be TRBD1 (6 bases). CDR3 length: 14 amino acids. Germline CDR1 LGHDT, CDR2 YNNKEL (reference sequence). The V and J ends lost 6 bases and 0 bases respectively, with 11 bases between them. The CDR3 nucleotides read TGTGCCAGCAGTCCCAGGGGAGCTAACTATGGCTACACCTTC. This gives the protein CASSPRGANYGYTF.

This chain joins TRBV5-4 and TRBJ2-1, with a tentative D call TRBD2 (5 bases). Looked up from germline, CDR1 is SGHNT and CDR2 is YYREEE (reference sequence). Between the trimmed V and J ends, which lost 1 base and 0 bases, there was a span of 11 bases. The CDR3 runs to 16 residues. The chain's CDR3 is CASSLFLGSSYNEQFF. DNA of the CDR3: TGTGCCAGCAGCTTGTTTCTGGGGAGCTCCTACAATGAGCAGTTCTTC.

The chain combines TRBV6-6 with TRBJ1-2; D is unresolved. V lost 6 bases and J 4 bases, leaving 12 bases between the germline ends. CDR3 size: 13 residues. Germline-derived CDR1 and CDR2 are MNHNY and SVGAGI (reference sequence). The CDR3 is CASRYQNTYGYTF. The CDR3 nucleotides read TGTGCCAGCAGGTATCAGAATACCTATGGCTACACCTTC.

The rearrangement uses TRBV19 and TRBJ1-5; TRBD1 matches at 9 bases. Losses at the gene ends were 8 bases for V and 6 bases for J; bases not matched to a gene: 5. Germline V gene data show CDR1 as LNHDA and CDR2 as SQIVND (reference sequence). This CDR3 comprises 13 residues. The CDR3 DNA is TGTGCCAGTGGCCGGACAGGGGTTCAGCCCCAGCATTTT. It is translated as CASGRTGVQPQHF.

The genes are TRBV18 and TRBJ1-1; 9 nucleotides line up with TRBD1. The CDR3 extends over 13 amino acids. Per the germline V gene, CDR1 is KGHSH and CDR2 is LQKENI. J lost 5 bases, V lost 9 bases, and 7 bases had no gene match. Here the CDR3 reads CASSTGTGTEAFF. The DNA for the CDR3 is TGTGCCAGTTCGACCGGGACAGGGACTGAAGCTTTCTTT.

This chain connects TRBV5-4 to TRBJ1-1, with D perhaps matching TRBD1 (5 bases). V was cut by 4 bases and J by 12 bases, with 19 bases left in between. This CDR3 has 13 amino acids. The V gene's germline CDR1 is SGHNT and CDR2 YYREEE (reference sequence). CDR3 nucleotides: TGTGCCAGCAGCACCGGGACTCGGCTTTTTTCTTTCTTT. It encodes CASSTGTRLFSFF.

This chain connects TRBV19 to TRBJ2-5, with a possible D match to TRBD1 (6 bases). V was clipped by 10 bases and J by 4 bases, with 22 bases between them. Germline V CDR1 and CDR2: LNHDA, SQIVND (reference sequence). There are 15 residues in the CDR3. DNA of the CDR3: TGTGCCACCGCGATTCAACAGGGAACTCGAGAGACCCAGTACTTC. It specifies CATAIQQGTRETQYF.

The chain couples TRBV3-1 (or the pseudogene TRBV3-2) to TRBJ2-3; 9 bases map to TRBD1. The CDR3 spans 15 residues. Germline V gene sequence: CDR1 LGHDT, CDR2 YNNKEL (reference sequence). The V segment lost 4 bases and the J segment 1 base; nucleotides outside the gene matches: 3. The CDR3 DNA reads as TGTGCCAGCAGCCCGCGGGACAGGGGCACAGATACGCAGTATTTT. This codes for CASSPRDRGTDTQYF.